This T cell receptor beta chain was recovered during a study of T cells in Graves' hyperthyroidism and ophthalmopathy. Whole-study results and caveats: Blood also showed most of the thyroid clonotypes that were expanded above 0.001. A model using 13 V-J features told ophthalmopathy apart from stable hyperthyroidism.

In its sample, this clonotype was seen a few times. What it binds is not known. Trimming removed 0 bases at V and 1 base at J, with 10 bases between. Germline V gene lookup returns CDR1 SGDLS and CDR2 YYNGEE. This CDR3 is built from 15 residues. TCR beta CDR3 region amplification was performed from RNA transcripts. During a first-round RT-PCR of the TCR CDR3, the HTBI primer set was used. Using its own MiXCR run on the multiplex PCR reads, TCRdb lists one record per CDR3 protein. The profile shows 300,000 to 450,000 distinct CDR3 sequences, around 14% of them singletons. This chain connects TRBV9 to TRBJ1-1; no clear D. The source material was blood. The TCR was taken from a woman aged 55-70 years with Graves' hyperthyroidism. In DNA, the CDR3 is TGTGCCAGCAGCGTAGACGAAGCCCGGAACACTGAAGCTTTCTTT. This translates into CASSVDEARNTEAFF.